A selection of T cell receptor beta chains follows, all from one sample in a study of shared clonotypes between healthy human individuals. Sequencing was performed with immunoSEQ multiplex PCR; in TCRdb, only in-frame clones are kept and a portion is missing. The sample consists of about 2.3 million clones, more than 85% of them appearing once. Sequenced sample: naive CD4+ T cells from PBMCs. Receptor source: a man aged 18 to 30 in good health. Some clones in this sample may be carry-over from other donors' samples. The CDR3 runs from the conserved cysteine through the conserved F or W. The D gene is left open where the match is weak. Only part of the rows carry a size: once, few, many, or a class if the clone is expanded.

J: TRBJ2-1
D: -
size: -
V: TRBV2
CDR3: CASRGGLASSYNEQFF
DNA: TGTGCCAGCAGGGGGGGACTGGCTAGCTCCTACAATGAGCAGTTCTTC

J: TRBJ2-2
D: -
size: -
V: TRBV6-1
CDR3: CASSEGSPSGELFF
DNA: TGTGCCAGCAGTGAGGGTAGCCCCTCGGGGGAGCTGTTTTTT

J: TRBJ2-7
D: -
size: -
V: TRBV28
CDR3: CASSWGYEQYF
DNA: TGTGCCAGCAGTTGGGGCTACGAGCAGTACTTC

J: TRBJ2-6
D: TRBD1
size: -
V: TRBV27
CDR3: CASSSLGQALSPRSGANVLTF
DNA: TGTGCCAGCAGTTCCCTGGGACAGGCACTATCCCCTCGCTCTGGGGCCAACGTCCTGACTTTC

J: TRBJ1-3
D: -
size: -
V: TRBV11-2
CDR3: CASSLGRSGNTIYF
DNA: TGTGCCAGCAGCTTAGGTCGATCTGGAAACACCATATATTTT

J: TRBJ2-3
D: -
size: -
V: TRBV5-1
CDR3: CASSSPGNTDTQYF
DNA: TGCGCCAGCAGCTCCCCAGGGAACACAGATACGCAGTATTTT

J: TRBJ2-1
D: TRBD2
size: -
V: TRBV6-1
CDR3: CASSEGLAATRNEQFF
DNA: TGTGCCAGCAGTGAAGGGCTAGCGGCGACGCGTAATGAGCAGTTCTTC

J: TRBJ1-1
D: TRBD1
size: -
V: TRBV5-6
CDR3: CASSPPGQGIGTEAFF
DNA: TGTGCCAGCAGCCCGCCGGGACAGGGAATAGGCACTGAAGCTTTCTTT

J: TRBJ1-1
D: -
size: -
V: TRBV2
CDR3: CASSEDRRTEAFF
DNA: TGTGCCAGCAGTGAAGACCGACGCACTGAAGCTTTCTTT

J: TRBJ1-2
D: -
size: -
V: TRBV5-4
CDR3: CASSFRDINDGYTF
DNA: TGTGCCAGCAGCTTTAGGGACATCAATGATGGCTACACCTTC

J: TRBJ2-2
D: -
size: -
V: TRBV27
CDR3: CASSWTDGGRYTGELFF
DNA: TGTGCCAGCAGTTGGACAGACGGAGGTCGTTACACCGGGGAGCTGTTTTTT

J: TRBJ2-3
D: -
size: once
V: TRBV4-2
CDR3: CASSQELGRPKGQYF
DNA: TGTGCCAGCAGCCAAGAGCTCGGACGCCCCAAGGGGCAGTATTTT

J: TRBJ1-2
D: -
size: -
V: TRBV6-1
CDR3: CASSGQGYGYTF
DNA: TGTGCCAGCAGTGGGCAGGGCTATGGCTACACCTTC

J: TRBJ1-4
D: TRBD1
size: -
V: TRBV18
CDR3: CASSPGTGREKLFF
DNA: TGTGCCAGCTCACCAGGGACAGGGAGGGAAAAACTGTTTTTT

J: TRBJ1-6
D: -
size: -
V: TRBV7-9
CDR3: CASSSGAGEGNSPLHF
DNA: TGTGCCAGCAGCTCAGGGGCCGGGGAAGGAAATTCACCCCTCCACTTT

J: TRBJ2-5
D: TRBD1
size: -
V: TRBV30
CDR3: CAWTHGQGAGGTQYF
DNA: TGTGCCTGGACCCACGGACAGGGGGCAGGCGGGACCCAGTACTTC

J: TRBJ2-2
D: -
size: -
V: TRBV2
CDR3: CASSDFGSANTGELFF
DNA: TGTGCCAGCAGTGACTTCGGGTCAGCGAACACCGGGGAGCTGTTTTTT

J: TRBJ2-3
D: TRBD2
size: -
V: TRBV7-2
CDR3: CASSLRLAVTDTQYF
DNA: TGTGCCAGCAGCTTGAGACTAGCGGTCACAGATACGCAGTATTTT

J: TRBJ2-7
D: -
size: -
V: TRBV2
CDR3: CASIPGRVGEQYF
DNA: TGTGCCAGCATCCCCGGGCGGGTCGGCGAGCAGTACTTC

J: TRBJ1-5
D: -
size: -
V: TRBV18
CDR3: CASSPTPQPQHF
DNA: TGTGCCAGCTCACCGACACCTCAGCCCCAGCATTTT

J: TRBJ2-7
D: -
size: -
V: TRBV27
CDR3: CASSLSVREKGYEQYF
DNA: TGTGCCAGCAGTTTATCGGTCAGGGAAAAAGGGTACGAGCAGTACTTC

J: TRBJ2-7
D: TRBD2
size: -
V: TRBV14
CDR3: CASSRLTSGSYEQYF
DNA: TGTGCCAGCAGCCGGCTGACTAGCGGGAGTTACGAGCAGTACTTC

J: TRBJ2-5
D: -
size: -
V: TRBV11-3
CDR3: CASSCTGHNLGETQYF
DNA: TGTGCCAGCAGCTGCACAGGACATAACTTAGGGGAGACCCAGTACTTC

J: TRBJ1-3
D: -
size: -
V: TRBV7-2
CDR3: CASSLAFSTATLNTIYF
DNA: TGTGCCAGCAGCTTAGCTTTTTCGACAGCAACCTTAAACACCATATATTTT

J: TRBJ1-2
D: -
size: -
V: TRBV5-1
CDR3: CASSAQGAHYGYTF
DNA: TGCGCCAGCAGCGCACAGGGAGCCCATTATGGCTACACCTTC

J: TRBJ2-7
D: -
size: -
V: TRBV7-9
CDR3: CASSFQTGRNEQYF
DNA: TGTGCCAGCAGCTTCCAGACAGGCCGAAACGAGCAGTACTTC

J: TRBJ2-3
D: TRBD1
size: -
V: TRBV19
CDR3: CASSRRTGGITDTQYF
DNA: TGTGCCAGTAGTCGTCGGACAGGGGGTATCACAGATACGCAGTATTTT

J: TRBJ2-6
D: -
size: -
V: TRBV10-3
CDR3: CAIREGLQVGDYSGANVLTF
DNA: TGTGCCATCAGGGAGGGGTTGCAGGTAGGGGATTACTCTGGGGCCAACGTCCTGACTTTC

J: TRBJ2-1
D: -
size: -
V: TRBV5-8
CDR3: CASSLGRPSGRDNEQFF
DNA: TGTGCCAGCAGCTTGGGACGGCCCAGCGGGCGCGACAATGAGCAGTTCTTC

J: TRBJ1-2
D: -
size: -
V: TRBV6-5
CDR3: CASSPLGYGYTF
DNA: TGTGCCAGCAGCCCCCTGGGCTATGGCTACACCTTC

J: TRBJ2-7
D: -
size: once
V: TRBV7-9
CDR3: CASSPQVYEQYF
DNA: TGTGCCAGCAGCCCACAGGTCTACGAGCAGTACTTC

J: TRBJ1-2
D: -
size: -
V: TRBV28
CDR3: CASQGSTYGYTF
DNA: TGTGCCAGCCAGGGGTCGACCTATGGCTACACCTTC

J: TRBJ1-1
D: -
size: -
V: TRBV6-1
CDR3: CASRLMNTEAFF
DNA: TGTGCCAGCAGACTCATGAACACTGAAGCTTTCTTT

J: TRBJ2-7
D: -
size: -
V: TRBV2
CDR3: CASSALHSYEQYF
DNA: TGTGCCAGCAGTGCACTTCACTCCTACGAGCAGTACTTC

J: TRBJ2-7
D: -
size: -
V: TRBV6-1
CDR3: CASSEFRGGYSYEQYF
DNA: TGTGCCAGCAGTGAGTTTCGTGGGGGGTATTCCTACGAGCAGTACTTC

J: TRBJ2-7
D: -
size: -
V: TRBV6-5
CDR3: CASRPRARNEQYF
DNA: TGTGCCAGCAGACCCCGGGCTCGGAACGAGCAGTACTTC

J: TRBJ2-7
D: -
size: -
V: TRBV5-1
CDR3: CASSLDPPSYEQYF
DNA: TGCGCCAGCAGCTTGGATCCCCCCTCGTACGAGCAGTACTTC

J: TRBJ1-1
D: -
size: -
V: TRBV5-4
CDR3: CASTPPNTEAFF
DNA: TGTGCCAGCACTCCTCCGAACACTGAAGCTTTCTTT

J: TRBJ2-3
D: -
size: -
V: TRBV4-1
CDR3: CASSQGQDPTDTQYF
DNA: TGCGCCAGCAGCCAAGGACAGGACCCCACAGATACGCAGTATTTT

J: TRBJ1-1
D: -
size: -
V: TRBV10-3
CDR3: CAISESRDTEAFF
DNA: TGTGCCATCAGTGAGTCGAGGGACACTGAAGCTTTCTTT

J: TRBJ2-1
D: -
size: -
V: TRBV19
CDR3: CATAGRDEQFF
DNA: TGTGCCACCGCGGGCAGGGATGAGCAGTTCTTC

J: TRBJ2-2
D: -
size: -
V: TRBV19
CDR3: CASSMTRSTGELFF
DNA: TGTGCCAGTAGTATGACCCGGAGCACCGGGGAGCTGTTTTTT

J: TRBJ1-2
D: TRBD1
size: -
V: TRBV7-3
CDR3: CASSFGSGGDYGYTF
DNA: TGTGCCAGCAGCTTCGGGTCAGGGGGAGACTATGGCTACACCTTC